This record covers a single T cell receptor (beta chain). This entry belongs to a study of beta chain features in type 1 diabetes. What was sequenced were expressed TCRB transcripts, since all of the isolated RNA had been reverse transcribed. TCRdb's copy holds only in-frame clones and misses some; the assay was immunoSEQ multiplex PCR. The repertoire holds hundreds of thousands of clones, with roughly 15% as singletons. Trimming left V 7 bases short and J 0 bases short, with 9 bases between. The CDR3 length is 14 residues. CDR1 is MNHNY, CDR2 SVGAGI, per germline (reference sequence). Material for sequencing was naive CD4+ T cells from blood. The chain employs TRBV6-6 and TRBJ1-4; the D is unclear. This receptor was obtained from a woman aged 18-29 years in good health. CDR3 loop: CASKGRATNEKLFF. CDR3 in DNA: TGTGCCAGCAAAGGTCGGGCAACTAATGAAAAACTGTTTTTT.